This T cell receptor (beta chain) was identified in a study of T cells after yellow fever vaccination. Remarks on this clonotype: Its cognate antigen is unknown. This sequence may be a read error, since a much larger clone differs from it by one base.

5'RACE template switching produced TCR cDNA carrying a universal primer site and UMIs. One entry per CDR3 protein, called by TCRdb with MiXCR from the 5' RACE reads. The profile covers a few hundred thousand distinct CDR3 sequences, with 3% to 4.5% appearing a single time and 20% to 30% taken by the ten largest. Notes on the study in general: Boosting was followed by the reappearance of most primary-vaccination clones (less than 98% CD4, about 89% CD8).

This specimen was PBMCs, taken 5 days after the yellow fever booster vaccination. The TCR was taken from a man aged 18 to 30 who received the YFV17D yellow fever vaccine.

The CDR3 coding sequence is TGTGACAGCAGTGATCCCTTCGGGGCCTCCACCGGGGAGCTGTTTTTT. Its translation: CDSSDPFGASTGELFF. The J gene is TRBJ2-2, the V gene TRBV6-4; D tentatively fits TRBD1 or TRBD2 (5 bases each). The germline gives CDR1 MRHNA, CDR2 SNTAGT. The CDR3 runs to 16 residues.